The clone carrying this TCR beta chain showed up many times. The entry originates in a study of early T cells in non-severe SARS-CoV-2 infection. Molecules of cDNA were individually given unique molecular identifiers that were attached to them. One entry per CDR3 protein, called by TCRdb with MiXCR from the 5' RACE reads. The data show over 60,000 distinct CDR3 sequences, roughly 10% seen once. The CDR3 is 17 residues long. Trimming took 4 bases from V and 5 from J, leaving 22 bases between them. Looked up from germline, CDR1 is SGHNT and CDR2 is YYREEE (reference sequence). The material sequenced was whole blood. The chain links TRBV5-4 to TRBJ2-1, with D possibly TRBD1 on 6 matching bases. The receptor comes from an adult who was a healthcare worker with PCR-confirmed SARS-CoV-2 infection or an uninfected control (not recorded which). The CDR3 coding sequence is TGTGCCAGCAGCAGGAAACAGGGTATTCAGATGAACAATGAGCAGTTCTTC. Its protein product is CASSRKQGIQMNNEQFF. Filled out from reference TRBV5-4 and TRBJ2-1, the complete variable domain reads ETGVTQSPTHLIKTRGQQVTLRCSSQSGHNTVSWYQQALGQGPQFIFQYYREEENGRGNFPPRFSGLQFPNYSSELNVNALELDDSALYLCASSRKQGIQMNNEQFFGPGTRLTVL.